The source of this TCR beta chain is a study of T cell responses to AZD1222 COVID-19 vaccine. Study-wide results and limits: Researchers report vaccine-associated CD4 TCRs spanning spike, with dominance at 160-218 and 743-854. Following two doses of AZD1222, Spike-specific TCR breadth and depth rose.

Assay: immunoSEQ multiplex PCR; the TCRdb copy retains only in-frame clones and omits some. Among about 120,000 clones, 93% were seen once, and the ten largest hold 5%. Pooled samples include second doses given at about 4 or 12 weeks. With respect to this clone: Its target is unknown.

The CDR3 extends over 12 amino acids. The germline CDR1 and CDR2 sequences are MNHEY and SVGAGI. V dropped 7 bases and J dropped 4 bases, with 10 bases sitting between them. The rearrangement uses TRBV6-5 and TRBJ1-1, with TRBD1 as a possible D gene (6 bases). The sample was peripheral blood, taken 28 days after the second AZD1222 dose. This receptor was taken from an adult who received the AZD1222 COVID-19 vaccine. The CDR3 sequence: CASTRGGTEAFF. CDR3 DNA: TGTGCCAGCACCAGGGGCGGCACTGAAGCTTTCTTT.